A selection of T cell receptor beta chains follows, all from one sample in a study of blood T cell repertoires in COVID-19. The assay was immunoSEQ multiplex PCR, and TCRdb's table has in-frame clones only and misses some. Altogether 400,000 or so clones are present, roughly 86% being singletons, with the ten largest covering approximately 1.9%. Input material: PBMCs or T cells enriched from blood (not recorded which). The origin of the receptors is a man in his forties or fifties in a cohort exposed to, infected with or recovered from COVID-19 (not recorded which). Each CDR3 is given with its conserved first and last residue. D genes are given only for firm matches. Some rows have no size entry. The others give once, few or many, or a class for an expanded clone.

D: TRBD2
V: TRBV30
size: -
J: TRBJ2-1
CDR3: CAWSRLADSYNEQFF
DNA: TGTGCCTGGAGTCGACTAGCGGACTCCTACAATGAGCAGTTCTTC

D: TRBD1
V: TRBV19
size: -
J: TRBJ1-6
CDR3: CATQRQGEYNSPLHF
DNA: TGTGCCACTCAGAGACAGGGGGAATATAATTCACCCCTCCACTTT

D: TRBD2
V: TRBV4-2
size: -
J: TRBJ2-4
CDR3: CASSDLSGRALQYF
DNA: TGTGCCAGCAGCGACCTGAGCGGGAGGGCCCTACAGTACTTC

D: TRBD2
V: TRBV7-9
size: once
J: TRBJ2-7
CDR3: CASSPLAGAHYEQYF
DNA: TGTGCCAGCAGCCCATTAGCGGGCGCTCACTACGAGCAGTACTTC

D: -
V: TRBV5-1
size: -
J: TRBJ2-7
CDR3: CASSLEDMPYEQYF
DNA: TGCGCCAGCAGCTTGGAGGACATGCCCTACGAGCAGTACTTC

D: -
V: TRBV10-3
size: few
J: TRBJ1-5
CDR3: CAIRADGNNQPQHF
DNA: TGTGCCATCAGAGCGGACGGAAACAATCAGCCCCAGCATTTT

D: TRBD1
V: TRBV4-1
size: -
J: TRBJ1-2
CDR3: CASSQRDSGYTF
DNA: TGCGCCAGCAGCCAAAGGGACAGTGGCTACACCTTC

D: TRBD1
V: TRBV10-3
size: -
J: TRBJ1-3
CDR3: CAISEQGQGVGNTIYF
DNA: TGTGCCATCAGTGAGCAGGGACAGGGGGTCGGAAACACCATATATTTT

D: -
V: TRBV5-1
size: -
J: TRBJ1-1
CDR3: CASSTFLNTEAFF
DNA: TGCGCCAGCAGCACATTCCTGAACACTGAAGCTTTCTTT

D: -
V: TRBV3-1/TRBV3-2
size: -
J: TRBJ2-3
CDR3: CASSIRGTDTQYF
DNA: TGTGCCAGCAGCATCAGGGGCACAGATACGCAGTATTTT

D: TRBD1
V: TRBV27
size: -
J: TRBJ2-7
CDR3: CASSETGGRGYEQYF
DNA: TGTGCCAGCAGTGAAACAGGGGGCAGAGGGTACGAGCAGTACTTC

D: TRBD1
V: TRBV6-4
size: -
J: TRBJ1-4
CDR3: CASSVDRGVLGKLFF
DNA: TGTGCCAGCAGTGTAGACAGGGGGGTTTTAGGAAAACTGTTTTTT

D: -
V: TRBV6-5
size: -
J: TRBJ1-2
CDR3: CASRRQENYGYTF
DNA: TGTGCCAGCAGACGACAGGAAAACTATGGCTACACCTTC

D: TRBD2
V: TRBV28
size: -
J: TRBJ2-7
CDR3: CASSFSGSLYEQYF
DNA: TGTGCCAGCAGTTTCAGCGGGAGTCTGTACGAGCAGTACTTC

D: TRBD2
V: TRBV9
size: -
J: TRBJ2-1
CDR3: CASSVIPGLFGSDEQFF
DNA: TGTGCCAGCAGCGTAATACCGGGACTATTTGGGTCCGATGAGCAGTTCTTC

D: -
V: TRBV2
size: -
J: TRBJ1-4
CDR3: CASSFGGGANEKLFF
DNA: TGTGCCAGCTCTTTCGGGGGTGGGGCTAATGAAAAACTGTTTTTT

D: -
V: TRBV27
size: -
J: TRBJ2-7
CDR3: CASSSSLYEQYF
DNA: TGTGCCAGCAGTTCTTCCCTCTACGAGCAGTACTTC

D: -
V: TRBV7-2
size: -
J: TRBJ2-7
CDR3: CASSPARTSSYEQYF
DNA: TGTGCCAGCAGCCCAGCTAGAACGTCCTCCTACGAGCAGTACTTC

D: TRBD2
V: TRBV7-9
size: -
J: TRBJ2-2
CDR3: CASSLAGRAGELFF
DNA: TGTGCCAGCAGCTTAGCGGGGAGGGCCGGGGAGCTGTTTTTT

D: -
V: TRBV6-1
size: -
J: TRBJ1-2
CDR3: CASSEAQQNPRYGYTF
DNA: TGTGCCAGCAGTGAAGCGCAACAAAACCCCCGCTATGGCTACACCTTC

D: -
V: TRBV6-4
size: -
J: TRBJ2-2
CDR3: CASRQGTGELFF
DNA: TGTGCCAGCAGACAGGGCACCGGGGAGCTGTTTTTT

D: -
V: TRBV28
size: -
J: TRBJ1-5
CDR3: CASSRRQVPPQHF
DNA: TGTGCCAGCAGTAGGAGACAGGTTCCGCCCCAGCATTTT

D: -
V: TRBV28
size: once
J: TRBJ1-1
CDR3: CASSLKPTPGAFF
DNA: TGTGCCAGCAGTTTGAAACCCACTCCCGGAGCTTTCTTT

D: -
V: TRBV2
size: -
J: TRBJ1-2
CDR3: CASSPDSNYGYTF
DNA: TGTGCCAGCAGCCCCGACTCCAACTATGGCTACACCTTC

D: -
V: TRBV2
size: -
J: TRBJ1-6
CDR3: CASSGDRRNSPLHF
DNA: TGTGCCAGCAGTGGAGACAGGCGGAATTCACCCCTCCACTTT

D: TRBD2
V: TRBV7-3
size: -
J: TRBJ2-1
CDR3: CASSVASGLAGGNEQFF
DNA: TGTGCCAGCAGCGTAGCGTCCGGACTAGCGGGAGGCAATGAGCAGTTCTTC

D: -
V: TRBV6-5
size: -
J: TRBJ2-7
CDR3: CASSSLPGDEQYF
DNA: TGTGCCAGCAGTTCCCTTCCGGGGGACGAGCAGTACTTC

D: TRBD2
V: TRBV18
size: -
J: TRBJ2-6
CDR3: CASSPWREGPGANVLTF
DNA: TGTGCCAGCTCACCCTGGCGGGAGGGCCCTGGGGCCAACGTCCTGACTTTC

D: -
V: TRBV5-1
size: -
J: TRBJ2-3
CDR3: CASSLGGSPDTQYF
DNA: TGCGCCAGCAGCTTGGGTGGGAGCCCTGATACGCAGTATTTT

D: TRBD2
V: TRBV7-3
size: -
J: TRBJ2-7
CDR3: CASSPGGGNSYEQYF
DNA: TGTGCCAGCAGCCCCGGGGGAGGGAACTCCTACGAGCAGTACTTC

D: -
V: TRBV7-2
size: -
J: TRBJ2-1
CDR3: CASSPYYQNEQFF
DNA: TGTGCCAGCAGCCCCTATTACCAAAATGAGCAGTTCTTC

D: -
V: TRBV27
size: -
J: TRBJ1-5
CDR3: CASSLGGRNQPQHF
DNA: TGTGCCAGCAGTTTGGGGGGACGCAATCAGCCCCAGCATTTT

D: TRBD2
V: TRBV25-1
size: -
J: TRBJ2-1
CDR3: CASGSVEGGHNEQFF
DNA: TGTGCCAGTGGTTCGGTAGAGGGAGGGCACAATGAGCAGTTCTTC

D: TRBD2
V: TRBV3-1/TRBV3-2
size: -
J: TRBJ2-1
CDR3: CASSQDGSGRGSYNEQFF
DNA: TGTGCCAGCAGCCAAGATGGCAGCGGGAGGGGTTCCTACAATGAGCAGTTCTTC

D: -
V: TRBV6-5
size: -
J: TRBJ1-6
CDR3: CASSYLTGPRNSPLHF
DNA: TGTGCCAGCAGTTACCTGACAGGACCTCGGAATTCACCCCTCCACTTT

D: -
V: TRBV10-3
size: -
J: TRBJ1-6
CDR3: CAISEGAAYNSPLHF
DNA: TGTGCCATCAGTGAGGGGGCAGCGTATAATTCACCCCTCCACTTT

D: TRBD1
V: TRBV30
size: -
J: TRBJ1-5
CDR3: CAWNPGGSFRQPQHF
DNA: TGTGCCTGGAACCCAGGGGGCTCGTTTCGTCAGCCCCAGCATTTT